This TCR beta chain emerged from a study of identical twins. TCRdb reanalysed the 5' RACE reads using MiXCR and keeps one entry per CDR3 protein. The data show 400,000 to 550,000 distinct CDR3 sequences, 13% to 15% seen once. The CDR3 is 15 amino acids. V lost 0 bases to trimming and J lost 9 bases; unmatched junction nucleotides: 6. The germline V gene encodes CDR1 LNHNV and CDR2 YYDKDF (reference sequence). Whole-study results and caveats: Within cord blood, abundant beta clonotypes carried fewer insertions, but memory repertoires showed no such trend. Models underestimated TCR alpha sharing (out-of-frame) in monozygotic twins.

Only a few counts were recorded for this clonotype. The antigen remains unidentified. This sample also appeared in a second study, on yellow fever vaccine responses in identical twins.

This receptor was identified in a woman between 18 and 29 years old in good health. The chain combines TRBV15 with TRBJ2-1, with TRBD1 matching 9 bases. Sequenced sample: CD4+ T cells sorted from blood. The CDR3 DNA sequence: TGTGCCACCAGCAGAGACGGGACAGGGTTAGGTGAGCAGTTCTTC. Translation: CATSRDGTGLGEQFF.